This passage covers 16 T cell receptor beta chains from one sample sequenced in a study of cytomegalovirus exposure and HLA in healthy donors. 60 Vbeta and 13 Jbeta primers were used in PCR. Sequencing used immunoSEQ multiplex PCR; TCRdb keeps in-frame clones, though not all of them. Of roughly 140,000 clones listed, 82% are singletons. The sequenced sample was PBMCs. The receptor source for this set is a male donor in good health and CMV-seronegative.

The V gene is TRBV6-5, the J gene TRBJ2-7; D is possibly TRBD1 (5 bases). The length of the CDR3 is 12 residues. Trimming removed 7 bases from V and 6 bases from J, with 13 bases in between. Per the germline V gene, CDR1 is MNHEY and CDR2 is SVGAGI. CDR3 nucleotides: TGTGCCAGCACATCAACAGGCCGCGAGCAGTACTTC. Amino acid sequence: CASTSTGREQYF.

The chain has TRBV19 and TRBJ2-1, with D hard to call. The CDR3 spans 13 residues. The V gene lost 3 bases and the J gene lost 3 bases, with 6 bases spanning the gap. The germline gives CDR1 LNHDA, CDR2 SQIVND (reference sequence). This CDR3 is CASSIDNYNEQFF. The CDR3 DNA is TGTGCCAGTAGTATCGACAACTACAATGAGCAGTTCTTC.

The V and J genes are TRBV18 and TRBJ1-4; D might be TRBD1 (5 bases). The CDR3 contains 14 residues. Deletions cut 3 bases from V and 5 bases from J, with 10 bases between. CDR1 is KGHSH and CDR2 is LQKENI in the germline V gene. As DNA, the CDR3 is TGTGCCAGCTCACCTCAGGGTGCGAATGAAAAACTGTTTTTT. It yields the protein CASSPQGANEKLFF.

The gene calls are TRBV19 and TRBJ1-3; D perhaps matches TRBD1 (5 bases). CDR3 length: 14 residues. Deletions cut 6 bases from V and 0 bases from J, with 9 bases between. Per germline, CDR1 LNHDA and CDR2 SQIVND (reference sequence). CDR3 DNA sequence: TGTGCCAGTAGCTACAGGACCTCTGGAAACACCATATATTTT. Translation gives CASSYRTSGNTIYF.

The V call is TRBV7-2, the J call TRBJ1-1; 9 bases are a match to TRBD1. This CDR3 has 13 amino acids. The germline CDR1 and CDR2 sequences are SGHTA and FQGNSA. V was clipped by 5 bases and J by 8 bases; unmatched bases: 6. CDR3 protein: CASSQRDRDEAFF. The CDR3 DNA reads as TGTGCCAGCAGCCAAAGGGACAGGGACGAAGCTTTCTTT.

The V and J genes are TRBV10-3 and TRBJ2-7; weak D call: TRBD2 (5 bases). V was shortened by 8 bases and J by 6 bases, with 11 bases between the two germline ends. The CDR3 covers 11 residues. Looked up from germline, CDR1 is ENHRY and CDR2 is SYGVKD. In DNA, the CDR3 is TGTGCCATCGGGAGTTCGATCGAGCAGTACTTC. Its protein product is CAIGSSIEQYF.

The chain couples TRBV9 to TRBJ2-2; possibly TRBD2 for D (6 bases). V lost 0 bases, J lost 6 bases, and 12 bases lay in between. The CDR3 has 15 amino acids. The germline CDR1 and CDR2 sequences are SGDLS and YYNGEE. CDR3: CASSVGGTRPGELFF. DNA of the CDR3: TGTGCCAGCAGCGTAGGTGGGACTCGACCCGGGGAGCTGTTTTTT.

V usage is TRBV9 and J usage is TRBJ2-3; D perhaps matches TRBD2 (5 bases). Germline values: CDR1 SGDLS, CDR2 YYNGEE. This CDR3 comprises 15 residues. V was cut by 4 bases and J by 4 bases, with 16 bases left in between. CDR3 DNA: TGTGCCAGCAGCCCCGACCCTACCGGGGCAGATACGCAGTATTTT. This sequence encodes CASSPDPTGADTQYF.

V usage is TRBV2 and J usage is TRBJ2-1, with D possibly TRBD1 on 7 matching bases. The CDR3 consists of 14 residues. Germline V gives CDR1 SNHLY, CDR2 FYNNEI. Trimming pared 7 bases from V and 7 bases from J, leaving 17 bases between. The CDR3 bases are TGTGCCAGCATCCCAGGGGGGATGAGGAATGAGCAGTTCTTC. Amino acids: CASIPGGMRNEQFF.

The genes are TRBV18 and TRBJ2-7; 8 bases fit TRBD1. Losses at the gene ends were 1 base for V and 3 bases for J; bases not matched to a gene: 2. The length of the CDR3 is 14 residues. Germline assignment: CDR1 KGHSH and CDR2 LQKENI. CDR3 bases: TGTGCCAGCTCACCACGGGACAGGTACTACGAGCAGTACTTC. Amino acids: CASSPRDRYYEQYF.

The genes are TRBV29-1 and TRBJ1-1; tentative D call: TRBD1 (5 bases). CDR1 and CDR2 from the germline V gene are SQVTM and ANQGSEA. V lost 6 bases, J lost 4 bases, and 12 bases lay in between. The CDR3 covers 12 residues. CDR3 residues: CSVGTGGTEAFF. The CDR3 region has the DNA TGCAGCGTGGGGACCGGGGGCACTGAAGCTTTCTTT.

This chain uses TRBV11-2 with TRBJ2-7; 10 bases match TRBD2. Germline trimming cut 3 bases from V and 2 bases from J; bases unmatched to any gene: 1. This CDR3 contains 14 residues. The germline V gene encodes CDR1 SGHAT and CDR2 FQNNGV. CDR3 region: CASSFLAGAYEQYF. The CDR3 region has the DNA TGTGCCAGCAGCTTCCTAGCGGGAGCCTACGAGCAGTACTTC.

This chain uses TRBV5-1 with TRBJ2-3; 12 bases match TRBD1. Germline V gene data show CDR1 as SGHRS and CDR2 as YFSETQ. The CDR3 runs to 16 residues. Unmatched junction bases numbered 3, after V lost 0 bases and J lost 4 bases. In DNA form, the CDR3 reads TGCGCCAGCAGCTTGGAGGGACAGGGGGCATCAGATACGCAGTATTTT. It codes for CASSLEGQGASDTQYF. Together with reference TRBV5-1 and TRBJ2-3, the CDR3 gives the full variable domain: KAGVTQTPRYLIKTRGQQVTLSCSPISGHRSVSWYQQTPGQGLQFLFEYFSETQRNKGNFPGRFSGRQFSNSRSEMNVSTLELGDSALYLCASSLEGQGASDTQYFGPGTRLTVL.

This chain connects TRBV4-1 to TRBJ1-5, with 7 nucleotides matching TRBD1. Germline V gene sequence: CDR1 MGHRA, CDR2 YSYEKL. This CDR3 comprises 17 residues. V lost 0 bases to trimming and J lost 8 bases; unmatched junction nucleotides: 13. The CDR3 nucleotides read TGCGCCAGCAGCCAAGATGGGGGGACAGTAGGGCGAGAGCCCCAGCATTTT. Translation gives CASSQDGGTVGREPQHF.

The chain is built from TRBV5-1 and TRBJ2-3; 10 nucleotides match TRBD2. Germline-derived CDR1 and CDR2 are SGHRS and YFSETQ. The CDR3 loop spans 15 amino acids. Trimming cost V 4 bases and J 0 bases; bases outside gene matches: 2. CDR3 region: CASSTTSGSTDTQYF. Here the CDR3 DNA reads TGCGCCAGCAGCACGACTAGCGGGAGCACAGATACGCAGTATTTT. Together with reference TRBV5-1 and TRBJ2-3, the CDR3 gives the full variable domain: KAGVTQTPRYLIKTRGQQVTLSCSPISGHRSVSWYQQTPGQGLQFLFEYFSETQRNKGNFPGRFSGRQFSNSRSEMNVSTLELGDSALYLCASSTTSGSTDTQYFGPGTRLTVL.

The J gene is TRBJ1-5, the V gene TRBV27; D remains unclear. This CDR3 contains 13 residues. The V gene's germline CDR1 is MNHEY and CDR2 SMNVEV (reference sequence). Trimming shortened V by 4 bases and J by 3 bases, and 7 bases separated the two germline ends. CDR3 nucleotides: TGTGCCAGCAGTTCGCTAGACAATCAGCCCCAGCATTTT. Translated, it gives CASSSLDNQPQHF.